This T cell receptor (beta chain) was sequenced for a study of shared clonotypes between healthy human individuals. Over several immunoSEQ plates, each subset's genomic DNA was distributed in even portions. Some clones are missing from TCRdb's copy, which holds only in-frame ones; the method was immunoSEQ multiplex PCR. The sample yields 2 million to 2.5 million clones, just over 90% seen once. The CDR3 consists of 15 residues. Per germline, CDR1 LNHDA and CDR2 SQIVND (reference sequence). The V end was cut by 3 bases, the J end by 0 bases, with 9 bases between. Those who donated were healthy HIV-negative adults, with no recent acute infections or vaccinations reported. Concerning this clone itself: The antigen remains undetermined.

The study's findings and limits: With a handful of donors compared, around 4.7% of naive CD4 clonotypes were shared.

The chain is built from TRBV19 and TRBJ1-3; a possible D gene is TRBD1 (5 bases). Specimen: naive CD4+ T cells from PBMCs. Subset specified: CD45RA+ positively selected. The sequence was collected from a man aged 18 to 35 in good health. Some clones in this sample may be carry-over from other donors' samples. The CDR3, as DNA: TGTGCCAGTAGTATCGACAGAGTCTCTGGAAACACCATATATTTT. Protein: CASSIDRVSGNTIYF.